This TCR beta chain came from a study of T-cell reconstitution after alpha-beta-depleted transplantation in children. This clonotype was recorded a few times. During its preparation, the TCRbeta library received unique molecular identifiers. TCRdb analysed the PCR reads with MiXCR anew, one entry per CDR3 protein. The table records some 520,000 distinct CDR3 sequences, 30% to 35% of them present only once. The CDR3 spans 16 residues. In germline, CDR1 is SGHRS, CDR2 YFSETQ. J was trimmed by 6 bases and V by 3 bases; bases with no gene match: 8. Source: PBMCs from the stem cell graft donor, taken from the stem cell graft. This sequence originates from a human donor who donated a stem cell graft to a child with aplastic anemia. The rearrangement links TRBV5-1 to TRBJ2-3; TRBD1 agrees at 12 bases. The CDR3 sequence is CASSSPGDRGLDTQYF. CDR3 coding DNA: TGCGCCAGCAGCTCACCTGGGGACAGGGGGCTGGATACGCAGTATTTT. Full variable domain (missing parts from reference TRBV5-1 and TRBJ2-3): KAGVTQTPRYLIKTRGQQVTLSCSPISGHRSVSWYQQTPGQGLQFLFEYFSETQRNKGNFPGRFSGRQFSNSRSEMNVSTLELGDSALYLCASSSPGDRGLDTQYFGPGTRLTVL.